These 14 T cell receptor beta chains were all obtained from the same sample, sequenced in a study of cytomegalovirus exposure and HLA in healthy donors. PCR employed 60 Vbeta and 13 Jbeta primers. Profiling relied on immunoSEQ multiplex PCR, and the TCRdb table lists in-frame clones only, not all of them. The table has some 170,000 clones, around 80% seen once; the top ten hold roughly 2%. The sequencing sample was made of PBMCs. All receptors come from a man between 35 and 55 years old in good health and CMV-seronegative.

V and J are TRBV6-5 and TRBJ2-7; D call uncertain. The length of the CDR3 is 13 residues. Trimming removed 4 bases at V and 0 bases at J, with 7 bases between. Germline CDR1 and CDR2: MNHEY and SVGAGI. The CDR3 nucleotides read TGTGCCAGCAGTTCTCCGTTCTCCTACGAGCAGTACTTC. This codes for CASSSPFSYEQYF.

The chain couples TRBV27 to TRBJ2-5; the D gene is possibly TRBD2 (6 bases). Trimming left V 4 bases short and J 5 bases short, with 17 bases between. This CDR3 spans 15 amino acids. Germline CDR1 reads MNHEY; CDR2 reads SMNVEV (reference sequence). CDR3 sequence reads: CASSSFRDWAETQYF. The CDR3 nucleotides read TGTGCCAGCAGTTCCTTCCGGGACTGGGCGGAGACCCAGTACTTC.

This clone was seen just once. The V gene is TRBV5-1, the J gene TRBJ2-7; 7 positions match TRBD1. Germline V gene lookup returns CDR1 SGHRS and CDR2 YFSETQ. With 4 bases clipped from V and 3 bases from J, the junction kept 10 bases outside the gene matches. The CDR3 length is 15 residues. Here the CDR3 DNA reads TGCGCCAGCAGCCCAACAGGGGCGAGCGACTACGAGCAGTACTTC. This gives the protein CASSPTGASDYEQYF.

The chain links TRBV30 to TRBJ2-7; 7 bases match TRBD1. The trim removed 4 bases at V and 2 bases at J, leaving 11 bases unmatched. Germline CDR1 reads GTSNPN; CDR2 reads SVGIG (reference sequence). The CDR3 extends over 15 amino acids. For the CDR3, the DNA is TGTGCCTGGACTTCTGGGACAGCCGGAACCTACGAGCAGTACTTC. As protein: CAWTSGTAGTYEQYF.

This clone was counted only a few times. This sequence joins TRBV5-5 and TRBJ2-2; D is perhaps TRBD1 (5 bases). CDR1 and CDR2 from the germline V gene are SGHKS and YYEKEE (reference sequence). Trimming left V 1 base short and J 0 bases short, with 10 bases between. The CDR3 totals 16 residues. The CDR3 reads CASSLFVGPNTGELFF. Written as DNA, the CDR3 is TGTGCCAGCAGCTTGTTTGTGGGGCCGAACACCGGGGAGCTGTTTTTT.

The gene calls are TRBV28 and TRBJ2-1; D perhaps matches TRBD1 (6 bases). V was trimmed by 6 bases and J by 7 bases, leaving 10 bases between them. CDR1 is MDHEN, CDR2 SYDVKM, per germline. The CDR3 is made up of 12 amino acids. The CDR3 protein is CASSGQHNEQFF. The CDR3, as DNA: TGTGCCAGCAGCGGACAGCATAATGAGCAGTTCTTC. Full variable domain (missing parts from reference TRBV28 and TRBJ2-1): DVKVTQSSRYLVKRTGEKVFLECVQDMDHENMFWYRQDPGLGLRLIYFSYDVKMKEKGDIPEGYSVSREKKERFSLILESASTNQTSMYLCASSGQHNEQFFGPGTRLTVL.

This rearrangement joins TRBV15 to TRBJ1-4; 10 bases match TRBD1. Germline assignment: CDR1 LNHNV and CDR2 YYDKDF (reference sequence). The V segment lost 3 bases and the J segment 8 bases; nucleotides outside the gene matches: 9. CDR3 length: 16 amino acids. As DNA, the CDR3 is TGTGCCACCAGCAGGGGAGACAGGGGGCGGAGGGAAAAACTGTTTTTT. Residues: CATSRGDRGRREKLFF.

The chain has TRBV27 and TRBJ2-1; 8 bases agree with TRBD1. The ends lost 4 bases at V and 2 bases at J; junction bases unmatched: 7. Looked up from germline, CDR1 is MNHEY and CDR2 is SMNVEV (reference sequence). The CDR3 spans 16 residues. In DNA form, the CDR3 reads TGTGCCAGCAGTTCGTATACAGGGGGAACCTACAATGAGCAGTTCTTC. It codes for CASSSYTGGTYNEQFF.

This clone was observed a single time. This sequence joins TRBV29-1 and TRBJ1-5; TRBD1 is a possible D gene (5 bases). This CDR3 has 15 residues. CDR1 is SQVTM, CDR2 ANQGSEA, per germline. V gave up 4 bases and J gave up 1 base, with 14 bases separating them. This chain's CDR3 is CSVGPGAGSNQPQHF. In DNA, the CDR3 is TGCAGCGTTGGCCCCGGAGCAGGGAGCAATCAGCCCCAGCATTTT.

The rearrangement joins TRBV19 to TRBJ2-3; D perhaps matches TRBD2 (6 bases). This CDR3 is built from 14 residues. Germline V gene lookup returns CDR1 LNHDA and CDR2 SQIVND (reference sequence). V dropped 1 base and J dropped 6 bases, with 11 bases sitting between them. The CDR3 spells CASSIGGGGDTQYF. Here the CDR3 DNA reads TGTGCCAGTAGTATAGGGGGAGGAGGGGATACGCAGTATTTT. Supplemented by reference TRBV19 and TRBJ2-3, the full variable domain reads DGGITQSPKYLFRKEGQNVTLSCEQNLNHDAMYWYRQDPGQGLRLIYYSQIVNDFQKGDIAEGYSVSREKKESFPLTVTSAQKNPTAFYLCASSIGGGGDTQYFGPGTRLTVL.

The V gene is TRBV5-1, the J gene TRBJ1-6, with TRBD1 matching over 8 bases. J lost 10 bases, V lost 3 bases, and 6 bases had no gene match. This CDR3 spans 14 amino acids. Germline V CDR1 and CDR2: SGHRS, YFSETQ. CDR3 region: CASSSDRGDSPLHF. CDR3 bases: TGCGCCAGCAGCTCCGACAGGGGAGACTCACCCCTCCACTTT.

The V gene is TRBV28, the J gene TRBJ2-5; maybe TRBD1 (6 bases). The J call could be wrong; TRBJ2-7 is a better fit for the DNA end. The CDR3 extends over 17 amino acids. Germline V gives CDR1 MDHEN, CDR2 SYDVKM. The CDR3 nucleotides are TGTGCCAGCAGTTCTTCTACAGGGTACCTCGGAGGCTACGAGCAGTACTTC. It codes for CASSSSTGYLGGYEQYF.

The J gene is TRBJ2-1, the V gene TRBV15, with 7 bases aligning to TRBD2. The CDR3 is 15 residues long. Trimming took 1 base from V and 3 from J; bases not matched to a gene: 3. Germline-derived CDR1 and CDR2 are LNHNV and YYDKDF (reference sequence). The CDR3 DNA is TGTGCCACCAGCAGAGGGCTAGCGGACTACAATGAGCAGTTCTTC. It yields the protein CATSRGLADYNEQFF.

The genes are TRBV5-6 and TRBJ2-5, with 9 bases fitting TRBD2. This CDR3 comprises 16 residues. The V gene end was trimmed by 3 bases and the J gene end by 1 base; junction bases not matched to a gene: 7. Germline-derived CDR1 and CDR2 are SGHDT and YYEEEE. The CDR3 here is CASSSTTSGVQETQYF. The CDR3 nucleotides read TGTGCCAGCAGCTCCACGACTAGCGGAGTCCAAGAGACCCAGTACTTC. Filled out from reference TRBV5-6 and TRBJ2-5, the complete variable domain reads DAGVTQSPTHLIKTRGQQVTLRCSPKSGHDTVSWYQQALGQGPQFIFQYYEEEERQRGNFPDRFSGHQFPNYSSELNVNALLLGDSALYLCASSSTTSGVQETQYFGPGTRLLVL.